This record looks at one TCR beta chain sequence and its context. Profiled with immunoSEQ multiplex PCR; TCRdb holds only in-frame clones, not every one. The data contain around 84,000 clones, roughly 90% of them singletons. This sample was included in a study of OX40 agonist ivuxolimab in advanced cancers. Study-level background: A diagnosis of hepatocellular carcinoma, melanoma, renal cell or head and neck cancer was present in dose-escalation patients.

The CDR3 sequence is 16 residues long. The V gene end was trimmed by 0 bases and the J gene end by 3 bases; junction bases not matched to a gene: 6. Germline-derived CDR1 and CDR2 are SGDLS and YYNGEE. The chain joins TRBV9 to TRBJ2-7; 10 nucleotides match TRBD1. The material was CD4+ or CD8+ T cells sorted from blood, obtained in a trial of the OX40 agonist ivuxolimab. This sequence originates from an adult with an advanced solid tumor such as melanoma, head and neck, liver or kidney cancer. CDR3 in amino acids: CASSVGPGTGVYEQYF. CDR3 DNA: TGTGCCAGCAGCGTAGGGCCCGGGACAGGGGTCTACGAGCAGTACTTC.